Listed below are T cell receptor beta chains from one sample, sequenced in a study of T cell responses to AZD1222 COVID-19 vaccine. Measured with immunoSEQ multiplex PCR; TCRdb has only the in-frame clones, and not every one. The sample carries about 190,000 clones, around 93% recorded once. This sample comprised peripheral blood, obtained on day 0 of AZD1222 vaccination. The origin of the receptors is an adult in good health. The CDR3 runs from the conserved cysteine through the conserved F or W.

TRBV5-4 CASSLDLSWKTQYF
TRBV7-8 CASSPQGGVNTEAFF
TRBV20-1 CSASQGTSSSYEQYF
TRBV14 CASSRRDPPLSYEQYF
TRBV7-2 CASSTQRVVSEQYF
TRBV29-1 CSVRGQGIPNTEAFF
TRBV9 CASSSGTSDRPFF
TRBV19 CASRQTSVDYNEQFF
TRBV19 CASSIDGGGLQPQHF
TRBV23-1 CASSQAGRGGNQPQHF
TRBV4-1 CASSEAGGHPDTQYF
TRBV20-1 CSASAGRFSNQPQHF
TRBV7-3 CASSLLGKSSYNEQFF
TRBV5-4 CASSSGLAGLSEQFF
TRBV6-2/TRBV6-3 CASSLTEGWEPQHF
TRBV13 CASSPRGGGLGIGGYTF
TRBV10-3 CAISDRGNNEQFF
TRBV6-2/TRBV6-3 CASSSGVDTQYF
TRBV7-3 CASSPGGYNEQFF
TRBV5-1 CASSNRVGELFF
TRBV3-1/TRBV3-2 CASSRTPGELFF
TRBV7-2 CASSLSGSSYNEQFF
TRBV7-3 CASSPMAFGGNEQFF
TRBV14 CASSPGTVYQETQYF
TRBV6-6 CASRGYSGAYNEQFF
TRBV7-9 CASSLGTLYTGELFF
TRBV10-3 CASRTGTVYEQFF